This TCR beta chain was sequenced in a study of regulatory T cells in long-lasting Graves disease. The time point is: persistent/refractory GD, antithyroid drugs over 5 years with positive TRAb. Extracted RNA from PBMCs served as the source of the TCR library. Comment on this clonotype: It may be a read error: a sequence one base away is much more abundant.

Arm-PCR of CDR3 regions and iRepertoire HTBI primers were the basis on which TCR beta libraries were built. TCRdb re-called the multiplex PCR reads through MiXCR, storing one row per CDR3 protein. The repertoire consists of roughly 500,000 distinct CDR3 sequences, with 20% to 25% occurring once and the leading ten covering roughly 7.7%. The receptor comes from a female donor with Graves disease. The sample was peripheral blood mononuclear cells (PBMCs), taken when the disease was refractory, from a patient treated with antithyroid drugs.

The CDR3 DNA reads TGCAGTCCTAGTGATGGGCGATCTAGCACTGAAGCTTTCTTT. Translating gives CSPSDGRSSTEAFF. This rearrangement joins TRBV20-1 to TRBJ1-1; D unclear. The CDR3 totals 14 residues. The germline CDR1 and CDR2 sequences are DFQATT and SNEGSKA (reference sequence).